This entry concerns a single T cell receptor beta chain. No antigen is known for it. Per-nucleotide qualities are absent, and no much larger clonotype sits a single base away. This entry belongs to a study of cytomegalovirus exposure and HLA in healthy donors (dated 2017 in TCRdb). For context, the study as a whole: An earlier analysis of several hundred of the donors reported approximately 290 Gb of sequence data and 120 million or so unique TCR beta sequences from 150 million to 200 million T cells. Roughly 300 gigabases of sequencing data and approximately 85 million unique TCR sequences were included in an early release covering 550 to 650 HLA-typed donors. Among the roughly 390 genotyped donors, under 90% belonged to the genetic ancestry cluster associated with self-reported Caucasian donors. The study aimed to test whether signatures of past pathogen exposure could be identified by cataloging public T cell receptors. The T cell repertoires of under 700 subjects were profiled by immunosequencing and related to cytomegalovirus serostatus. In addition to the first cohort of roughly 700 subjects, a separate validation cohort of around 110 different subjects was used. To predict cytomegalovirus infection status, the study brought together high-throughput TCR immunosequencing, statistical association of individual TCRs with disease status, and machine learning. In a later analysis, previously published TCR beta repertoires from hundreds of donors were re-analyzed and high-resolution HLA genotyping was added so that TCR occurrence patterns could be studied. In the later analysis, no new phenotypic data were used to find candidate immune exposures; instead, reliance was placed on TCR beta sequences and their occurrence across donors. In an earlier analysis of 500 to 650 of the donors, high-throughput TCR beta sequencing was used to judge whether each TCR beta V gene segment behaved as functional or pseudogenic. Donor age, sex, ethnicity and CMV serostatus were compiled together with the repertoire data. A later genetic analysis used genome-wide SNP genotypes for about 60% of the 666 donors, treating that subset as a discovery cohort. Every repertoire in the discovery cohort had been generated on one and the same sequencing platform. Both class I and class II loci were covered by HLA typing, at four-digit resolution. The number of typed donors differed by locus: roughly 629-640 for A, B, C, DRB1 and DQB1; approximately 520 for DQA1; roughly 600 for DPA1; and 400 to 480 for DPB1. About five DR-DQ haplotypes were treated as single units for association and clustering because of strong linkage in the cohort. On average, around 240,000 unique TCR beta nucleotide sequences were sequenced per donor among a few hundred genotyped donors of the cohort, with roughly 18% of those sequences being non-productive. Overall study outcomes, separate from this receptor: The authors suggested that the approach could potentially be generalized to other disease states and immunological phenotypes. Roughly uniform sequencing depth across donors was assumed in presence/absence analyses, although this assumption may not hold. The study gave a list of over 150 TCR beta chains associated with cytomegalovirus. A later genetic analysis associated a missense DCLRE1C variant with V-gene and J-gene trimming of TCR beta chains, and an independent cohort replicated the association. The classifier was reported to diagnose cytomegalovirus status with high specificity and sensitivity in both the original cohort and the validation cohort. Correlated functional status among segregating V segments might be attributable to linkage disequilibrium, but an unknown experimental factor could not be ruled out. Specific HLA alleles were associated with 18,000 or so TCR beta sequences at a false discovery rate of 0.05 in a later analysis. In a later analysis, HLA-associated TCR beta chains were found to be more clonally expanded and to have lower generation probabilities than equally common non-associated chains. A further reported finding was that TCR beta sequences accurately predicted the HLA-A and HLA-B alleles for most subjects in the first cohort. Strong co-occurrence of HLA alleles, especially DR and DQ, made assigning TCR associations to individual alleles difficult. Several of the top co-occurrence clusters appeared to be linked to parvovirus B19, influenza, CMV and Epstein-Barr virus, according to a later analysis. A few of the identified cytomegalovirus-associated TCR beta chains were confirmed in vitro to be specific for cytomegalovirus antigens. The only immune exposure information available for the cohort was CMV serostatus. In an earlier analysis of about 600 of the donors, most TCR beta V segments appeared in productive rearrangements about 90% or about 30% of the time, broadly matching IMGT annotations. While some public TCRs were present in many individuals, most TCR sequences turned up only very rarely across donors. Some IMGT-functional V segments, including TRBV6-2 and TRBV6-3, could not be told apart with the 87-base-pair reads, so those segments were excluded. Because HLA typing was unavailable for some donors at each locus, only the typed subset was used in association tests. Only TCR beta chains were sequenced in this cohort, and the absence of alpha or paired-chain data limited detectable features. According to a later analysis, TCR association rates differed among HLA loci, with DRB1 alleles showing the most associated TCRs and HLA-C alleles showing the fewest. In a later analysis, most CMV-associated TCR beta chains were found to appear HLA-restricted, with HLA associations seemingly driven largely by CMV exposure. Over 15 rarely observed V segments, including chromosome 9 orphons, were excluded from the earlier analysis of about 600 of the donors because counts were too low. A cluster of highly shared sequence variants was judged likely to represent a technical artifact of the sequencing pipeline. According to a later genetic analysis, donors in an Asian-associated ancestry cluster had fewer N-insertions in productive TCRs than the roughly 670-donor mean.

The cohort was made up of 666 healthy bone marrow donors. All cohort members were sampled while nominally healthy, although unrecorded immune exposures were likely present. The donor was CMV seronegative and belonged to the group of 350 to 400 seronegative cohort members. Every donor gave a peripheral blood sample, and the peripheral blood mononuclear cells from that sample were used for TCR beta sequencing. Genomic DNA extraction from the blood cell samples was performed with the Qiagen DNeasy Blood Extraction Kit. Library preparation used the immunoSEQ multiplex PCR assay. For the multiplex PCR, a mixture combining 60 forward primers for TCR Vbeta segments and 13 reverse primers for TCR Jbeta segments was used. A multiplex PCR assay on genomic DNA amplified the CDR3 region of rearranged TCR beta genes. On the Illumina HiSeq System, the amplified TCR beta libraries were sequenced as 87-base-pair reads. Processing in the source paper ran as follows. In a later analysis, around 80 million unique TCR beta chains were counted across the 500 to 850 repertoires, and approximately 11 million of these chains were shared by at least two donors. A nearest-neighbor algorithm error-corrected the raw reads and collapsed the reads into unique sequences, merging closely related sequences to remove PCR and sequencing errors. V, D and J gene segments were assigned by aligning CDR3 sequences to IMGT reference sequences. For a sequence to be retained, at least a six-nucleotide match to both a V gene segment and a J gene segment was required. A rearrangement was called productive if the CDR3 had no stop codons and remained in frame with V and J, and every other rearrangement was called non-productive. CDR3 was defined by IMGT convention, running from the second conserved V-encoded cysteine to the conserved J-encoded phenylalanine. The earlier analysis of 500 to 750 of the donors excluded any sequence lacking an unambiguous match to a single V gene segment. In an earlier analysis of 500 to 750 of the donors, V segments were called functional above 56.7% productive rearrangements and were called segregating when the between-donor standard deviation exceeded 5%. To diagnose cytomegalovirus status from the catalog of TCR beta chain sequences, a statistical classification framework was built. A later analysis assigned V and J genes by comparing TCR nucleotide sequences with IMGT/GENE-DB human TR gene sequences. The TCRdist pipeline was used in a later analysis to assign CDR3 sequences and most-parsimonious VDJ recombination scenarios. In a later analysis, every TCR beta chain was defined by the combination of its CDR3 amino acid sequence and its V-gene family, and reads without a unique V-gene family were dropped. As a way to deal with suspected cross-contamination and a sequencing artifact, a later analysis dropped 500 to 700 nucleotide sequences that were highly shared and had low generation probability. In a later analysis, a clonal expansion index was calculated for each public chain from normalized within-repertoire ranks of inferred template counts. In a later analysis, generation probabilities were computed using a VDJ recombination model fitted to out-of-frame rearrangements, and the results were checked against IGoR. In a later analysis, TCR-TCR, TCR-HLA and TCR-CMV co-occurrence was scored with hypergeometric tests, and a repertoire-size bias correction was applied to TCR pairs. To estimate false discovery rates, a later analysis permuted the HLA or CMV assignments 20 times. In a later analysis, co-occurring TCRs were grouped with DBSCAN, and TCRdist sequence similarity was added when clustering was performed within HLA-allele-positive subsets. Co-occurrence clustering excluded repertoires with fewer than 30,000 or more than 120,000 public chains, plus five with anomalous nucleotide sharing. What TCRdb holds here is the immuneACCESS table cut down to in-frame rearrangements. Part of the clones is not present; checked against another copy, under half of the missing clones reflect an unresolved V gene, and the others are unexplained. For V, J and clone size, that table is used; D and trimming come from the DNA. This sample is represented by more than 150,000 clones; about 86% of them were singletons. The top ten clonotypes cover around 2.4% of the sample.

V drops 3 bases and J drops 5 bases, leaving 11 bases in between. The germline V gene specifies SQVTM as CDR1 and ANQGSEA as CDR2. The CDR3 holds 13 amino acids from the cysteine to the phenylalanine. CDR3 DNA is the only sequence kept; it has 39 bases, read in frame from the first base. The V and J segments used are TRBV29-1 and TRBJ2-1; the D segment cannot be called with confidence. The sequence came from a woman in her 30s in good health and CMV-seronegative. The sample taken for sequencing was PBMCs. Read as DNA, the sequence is TGCAGCGTTGATCCGGTTTCCCACAATGAGCAGTTCTTC. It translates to CSVDPVSHNEQFF.